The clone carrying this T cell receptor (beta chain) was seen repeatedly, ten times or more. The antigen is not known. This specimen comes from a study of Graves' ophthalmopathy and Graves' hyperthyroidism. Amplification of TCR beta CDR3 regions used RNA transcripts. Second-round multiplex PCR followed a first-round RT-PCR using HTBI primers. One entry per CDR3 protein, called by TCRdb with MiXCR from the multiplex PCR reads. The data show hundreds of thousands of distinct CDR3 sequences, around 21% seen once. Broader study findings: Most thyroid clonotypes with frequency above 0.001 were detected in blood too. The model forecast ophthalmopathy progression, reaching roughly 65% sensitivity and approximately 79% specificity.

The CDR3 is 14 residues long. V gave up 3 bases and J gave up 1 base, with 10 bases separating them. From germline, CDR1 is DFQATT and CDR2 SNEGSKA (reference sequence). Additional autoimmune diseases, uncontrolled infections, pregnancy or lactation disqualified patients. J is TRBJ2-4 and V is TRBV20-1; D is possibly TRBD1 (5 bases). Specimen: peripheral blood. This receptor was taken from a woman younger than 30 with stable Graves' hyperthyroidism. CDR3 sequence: CSASQHRAKNIQYF. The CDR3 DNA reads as TGCAGTGCTAGCCAGCACAGGGCCAAAAACATTCAGTACTTC.